This T cell receptor beta chain was obtained from a study of T cell repertoires and Cas9 in healthy adults. Findings and limits, study-wide: SpCas9-reactive regulatory T cells reportedly mitigated SpCas9-reactive effector T cells in vitro.

Remarks on this clone: Its antigen is currently unknown.

Repertoires were generated with immunoSEQ multiplex PCR, while TCRdb's copy carries only in-frame clones and drops some. The sample has fewer than 25,000 clones, about 90% seen once. The CDR3 sequence is 17 residues long. Germline V lookup: CDR1 MDHEN, CDR2 SYDVKM. V was clipped by 6 bases and J by 2 bases, with 17 bases between them. The sequenced material came from CD4+ effector T cells (CD127+, CD25-, CD137-, CD154-) from PBMCs; culture status not recorded. The receptor was derived from a human donor in good health. V gene TRBV28 combines with J gene TRBJ2-6, with D possibly TRBD2 on 5 matching bases. In nucleotides, the CDR3 is TGTGCCAGCAGCCGTAGTGGGATGGGAGCTGGGGCCAACGTCCTGACTTTC. Encoded protein: CASSRSGMGAGANVLTF.